Listed below are T cell receptor beta chains from one sample, sequenced in a study of OX40 agonist ivuxolimab in advanced cancers. The table came from immunoSEQ multiplex PCR; TCRdb's copy has only in-frame clones and leaves some out. Of around 31,000 clones listed, 85% to 95% are singletons. The material sequenced was CD4+ or CD8+ T cells sorted from blood, taken in a trial of the OX40 agonist ivuxolimab. The source is an adult with an advanced solid tumor such as melanoma, head and neck, liver or kidney cancer. CDR3s leave out the opening cysteine and the closing phenylalanine or tryptophan. The order of the fields is clone size, J gene, V gene, D gene, CDR3 protein. A D gene is named only where the DNA matches it firmly. Only part of the rows carry a size: once, few, many, or a class if the clone is expanded.

>-|TRBJ2-2|TRBV2|-
ASGRRTSRQFTGELF
>-|TRBJ2-7|TRBV19|-
ASSIWKGNYEQY
>-|TRBJ1-5|TRBV15|TRBD1
ATSRTGTGIRQPQH
>-|TRBJ2-2|TRBV7-3|-
ASSPTFVGFGGELF
>-|TRBJ1-2|TRBV28|-
ASSWGQPYGYT
>-|TRBJ2-7|TRBV14|-
ASSQRRGPYEQY
>-|TRBJ1-3|TRBV5-4|TRBD1
ASSFTGVIGNTIY
>-|TRBJ2-7|TRBV9|-
ASSDGVYEQY
>once|TRBJ2-7|TRBV19|TRBD2
ASSIGQGLAYEQY
>-|TRBJ2-7|TRBV2|-
ASTRLGEQY
>-|TRBJ2-1|TRBV5-1|TRBD2
ASRKIAGDNEQF
>-|TRBJ2-7|TRBV9|-
ASSVAPNSPHEQY
>-|TRBJ1-2|TRBV27|TRBD1
ASSLGTGVGYT
>few|TRBJ2-1|TRBV4-1|TRBD1
ASSQDGTGDYEQF
>-|TRBJ2-7|TRBV27|TRBD2
ASAILAGGYEQY
>-|TRBJ2-7|TRBV27|TRBD1
ASSLTGRVGEQY
>once|TRBJ2-1|TRBV4-1|TRBD1
ASSQTGGPYNEQF
>-|TRBJ2-3|TRBV29-1|-
SASDRPSTDTQY
>-|TRBJ2-5|TRBV4-1|-
ASSQAGSFKETQY
>-|TRBJ1-5|TRBV2|TRBD1
ASRDYEQGGNQPQH
>-|TRBJ2-3|TRBV19|TRBD1
ASNQGVGTDTQY
>-|TRBJ1-1|TRBV6-5|-
ASRRTVNTEAF
>once|TRBJ2-1|TRBV4-2|TRBD2
ASSQDRWTSDNEQF
>-|TRBJ2-2|TRBV7-3|-
ASSFENTGELF
>-|TRBJ2-1|TRBV9|TRBD2
ASSAPSGLAGGGALNEQF
>-|TRBJ2-7|TRBV21-1|-
ASSKVVRFSSLHSYEQY
>-|TRBJ2-2|TRBV2|TRBD2
ASIRVAGSTGELF
>-|TRBJ1-5|TRBV27|TRBD1
ASSSLNRGARNQPQH
>-|TRBJ2-2|TRBV5-1|TRBD2
ASSLLGLAGPGELF
>-|TRBJ1-3|TRBV25-1|-
ASMPGTVHRSGNTIY
>once|TRBJ2-5|TRBV27|-
ASSLIPSRAVETQY